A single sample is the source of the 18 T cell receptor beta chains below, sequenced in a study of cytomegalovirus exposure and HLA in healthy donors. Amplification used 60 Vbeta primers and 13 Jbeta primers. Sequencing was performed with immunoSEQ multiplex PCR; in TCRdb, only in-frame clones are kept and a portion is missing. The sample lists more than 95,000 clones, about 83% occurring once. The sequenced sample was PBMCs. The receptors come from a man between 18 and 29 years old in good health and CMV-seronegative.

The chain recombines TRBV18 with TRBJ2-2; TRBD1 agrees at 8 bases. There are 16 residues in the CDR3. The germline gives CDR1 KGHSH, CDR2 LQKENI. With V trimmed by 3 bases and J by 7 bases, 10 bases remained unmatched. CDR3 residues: CASSPGQGNSGGELFF. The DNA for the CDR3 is TGTGCCAGCTCACCCGGACAGGGTAACTCCGGCGGGGAGCTGTTTTTT.

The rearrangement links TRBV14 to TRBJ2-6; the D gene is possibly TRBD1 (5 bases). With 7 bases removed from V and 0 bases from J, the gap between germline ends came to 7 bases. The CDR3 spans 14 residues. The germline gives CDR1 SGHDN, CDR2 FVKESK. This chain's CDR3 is CASTGLSGANVLTF. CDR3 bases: TGTGCCAGCACAGGGCTCTCTGGGGCCAACGTCCTGACTTTC.

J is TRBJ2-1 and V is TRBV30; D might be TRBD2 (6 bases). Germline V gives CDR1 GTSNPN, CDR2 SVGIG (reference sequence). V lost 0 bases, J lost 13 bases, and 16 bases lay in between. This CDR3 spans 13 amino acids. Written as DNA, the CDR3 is TGTGCCTGGAGTGTAGTGGGGCGGGATCTACAGTTCTTC. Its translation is CAWSVVGRDLQFF. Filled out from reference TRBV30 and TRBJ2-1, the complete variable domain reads SQTIHQWPATLVQPVGSPLSLECTVEGTSNPNLYWYRQAAGRGLQLLFYSVGIGQISSEVPQNLSASRPQDRQFILSSKKLLLSDSGFYLCAWSVVGRDLQFFGPGTRLTVL.

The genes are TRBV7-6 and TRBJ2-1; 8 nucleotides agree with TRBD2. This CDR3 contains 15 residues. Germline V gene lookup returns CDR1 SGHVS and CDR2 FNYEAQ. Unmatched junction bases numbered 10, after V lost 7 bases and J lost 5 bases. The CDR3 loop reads CASTPTREANNEQFF. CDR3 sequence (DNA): TGTGCCAGCACCCCAACGCGGGAGGCCAACAATGAGCAGTTCTTC.

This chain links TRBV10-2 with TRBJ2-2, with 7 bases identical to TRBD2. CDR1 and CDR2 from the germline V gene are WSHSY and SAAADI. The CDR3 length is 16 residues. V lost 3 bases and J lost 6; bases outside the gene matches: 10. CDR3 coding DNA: TGCGCCAGCAGTGACCCGGGGGTAACTAGCGCCGGGGAGCTGTTTTTT. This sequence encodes CASSDPGVTSAGELFF.

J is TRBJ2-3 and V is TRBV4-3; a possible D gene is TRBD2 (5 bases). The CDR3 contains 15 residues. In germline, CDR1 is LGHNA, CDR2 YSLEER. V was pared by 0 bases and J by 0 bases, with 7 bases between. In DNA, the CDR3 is TGCGCCAGCAGCCAAGATGGCGGGAGCACAGATACGCAGTATTTT. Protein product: CASSQDGGSTDTQYF.

The DNA for the CDR3 is TGTGCCAGTAGTAAAGAGGGGGCTGAGGAAAAACTGTTTTTT. Translating gives CASSKEGAEEKLFF. The gene calls are TRBV19 and TRBJ1-4, with 7 nucleotides matching TRBD1. This CDR3 spans 14 amino acids. V was clipped by 4 bases and J by 8 bases; unmatched bases: 7. CDR1 and CDR2 (germline): LNHDA, SQIVND (reference sequence).

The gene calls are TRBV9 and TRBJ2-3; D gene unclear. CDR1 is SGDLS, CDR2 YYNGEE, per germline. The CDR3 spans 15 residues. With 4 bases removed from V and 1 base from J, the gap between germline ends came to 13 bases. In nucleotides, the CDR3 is TGTGCCAGCAGCCCGGTAGGCGGTGGCACAGATACGCAGTATTTT. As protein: CASSPVGGGTDTQYF.

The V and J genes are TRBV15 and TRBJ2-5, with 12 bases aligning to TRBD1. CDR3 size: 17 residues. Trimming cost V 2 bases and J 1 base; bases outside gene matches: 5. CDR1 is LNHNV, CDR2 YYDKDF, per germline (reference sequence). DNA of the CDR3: TGTGCCACCAGCAGATCCGGGGACAGGGGGCTCCAAGAGACCCAGTACTTC. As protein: CATSRSGDRGLQETQYF.

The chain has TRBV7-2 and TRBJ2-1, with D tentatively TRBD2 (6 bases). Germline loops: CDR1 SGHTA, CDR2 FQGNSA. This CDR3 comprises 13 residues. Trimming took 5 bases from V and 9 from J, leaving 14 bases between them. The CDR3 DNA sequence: TGTGCCAGCAGCCCCTATGTTAGCGGTGAGCAGTTCTTC. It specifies CASSPYVSGEQFF.

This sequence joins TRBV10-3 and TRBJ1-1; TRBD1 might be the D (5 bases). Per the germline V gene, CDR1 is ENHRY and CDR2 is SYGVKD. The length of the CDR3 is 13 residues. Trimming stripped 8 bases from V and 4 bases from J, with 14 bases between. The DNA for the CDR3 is TGTGCCATCTGGGGGGGGTTCGGCACTGAAGCTTTCTTT. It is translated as CAIWGGFGTEAFF.

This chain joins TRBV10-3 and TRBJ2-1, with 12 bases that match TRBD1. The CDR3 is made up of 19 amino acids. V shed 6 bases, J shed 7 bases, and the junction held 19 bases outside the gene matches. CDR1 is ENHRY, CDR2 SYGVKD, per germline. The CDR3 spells CAIRAGQGAEASGLNEQFF. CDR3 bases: TGTGCCATCAGAGCGGGACAGGGGGCTGAAGCTAGCGGTCTGAATGAGCAGTTCTTC.

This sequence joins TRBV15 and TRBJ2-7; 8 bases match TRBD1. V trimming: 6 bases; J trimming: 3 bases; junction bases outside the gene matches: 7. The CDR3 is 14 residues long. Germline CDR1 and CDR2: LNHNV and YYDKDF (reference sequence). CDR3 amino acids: CATSRRDRGYEQYF. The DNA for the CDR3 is TGTGCCACCAGTCGAAGAGACAGGGGCTACGAGCAGTACTTC. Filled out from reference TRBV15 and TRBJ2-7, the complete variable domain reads DAMVIQNPRYQVTQFGKPVTLSCSQTLNHNVMYWYQQKSSQAPKLLFHYYDKDFNNEADTPDNFQSRRPNTSFCFLDIRSPGLGDTAMYLCATSRRDRGYEQYFGPGTRLTVT.

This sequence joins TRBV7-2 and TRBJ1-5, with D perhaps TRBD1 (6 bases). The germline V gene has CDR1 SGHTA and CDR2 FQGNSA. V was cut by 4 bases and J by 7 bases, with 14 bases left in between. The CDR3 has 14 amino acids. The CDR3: CASSSRQAGQPQHF. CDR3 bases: TGTGCCAGCAGCTCTCGACAGGCAGGACAGCCCCAGCATTTT.

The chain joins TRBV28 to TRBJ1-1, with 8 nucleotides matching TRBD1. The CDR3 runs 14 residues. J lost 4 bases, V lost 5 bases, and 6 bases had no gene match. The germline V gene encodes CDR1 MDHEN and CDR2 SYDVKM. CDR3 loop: CASSPGTGGTEAFF. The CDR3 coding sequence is TGTGCCAGCAGTCCCGGGACAGGAGGCACTGAAGCTTTCTTT.

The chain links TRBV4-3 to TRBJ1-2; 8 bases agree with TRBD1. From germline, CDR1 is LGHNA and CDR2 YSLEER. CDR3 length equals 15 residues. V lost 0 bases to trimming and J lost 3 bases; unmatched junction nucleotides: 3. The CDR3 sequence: CASSQDQGADYGYTF. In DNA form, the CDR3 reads TGCGCCAGCAGCCAAGATCAGGGGGCGGACTATGGCTACACCTTC.

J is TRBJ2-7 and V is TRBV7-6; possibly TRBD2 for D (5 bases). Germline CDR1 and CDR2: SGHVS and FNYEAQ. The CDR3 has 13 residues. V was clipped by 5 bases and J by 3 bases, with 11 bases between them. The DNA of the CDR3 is TGTGCCAGCAGCCAACGGGCGGGCTACGAGCAGTACTTC. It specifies CASSQRAGYEQYF.

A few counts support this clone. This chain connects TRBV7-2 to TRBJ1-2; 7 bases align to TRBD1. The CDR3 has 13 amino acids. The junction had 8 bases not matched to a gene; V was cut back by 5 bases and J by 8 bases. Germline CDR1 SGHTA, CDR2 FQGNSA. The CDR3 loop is CASSPYTGEGYTF. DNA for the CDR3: TGTGCCAGCAGCCCATATACAGGGGAAGGCTACACCTTC.